This T cell receptor beta chain was observed in a study of T cell repertoires in cytomegalovirus infection. For the study at large: It can be stated that public TCR beta signatures indicated CMV infection as well as a matching HLA type.

Study observations and caveats: The ex vivo response showed dominance by HLA-C-restricted CMV-specific TCR beta clonotypes.

The V gene's germline CDR1 is SEHNR and CDR2 FQNEAQ (reference sequence). The CDR3 extends over 16 amino acids. Trimming took 3 bases from V and 3 from J, leaving 14 bases between them. In this sample, this clonotype turned up many times. What it binds is not known. In TCRdb, the reads were re-called with MiXCR into one record per CDR3 protein. The repertoire consists of a few hundred thousand distinct CDR3 sequences, with over 7.5% occurring once and the leading ten covering 4.3%. This receptor was identified in a human donor in good health (CMV status not recorded). Some clones in this sample may be carry-over from other donors' samples. The rearrangement links TRBV7-9 to TRBJ2-2; D is unclear. The sample comprised PBMCs. The CDR3 coding sequence is TGTGCCAGCAGCTTCACTTGGGCCCTGGACACCGGGGAGCTGTTTTTT. Protein: CASSFTWALDTGELFF.